Below are 14 T cell receptor beta chains sequenced from a single sample in a study of blood T cell repertoires in COVID-19. This table comes from immunoSEQ multiplex PCR, and its TCRdb copy is limited to in-frame clones, with some not included. The sample lists roughly 230,000 clones, 83% occurring once. Sequencing was carried out using peripheral blood. The origin of the receptors is a man aged 40-49 years with active or convalescent COVID-19.

The chain recombines TRBV6-5 with TRBJ1-6, with 8 bases fitting TRBD1. Germline CDR1 is MNHEY and CDR2 is SVGAGI. The CDR3 is made up of 15 amino acids. The ends lost 2 bases at V and 8 bases at J; junction bases unmatched: 5. CDR3 loop: CASSYTRQGYSPLHF. The CDR3 DNA follows: TGTGCCAGCAGTTACACACGACAGGGGTATTCACCCCTCCACTTT.

This chain joins TRBV7-2 and TRBJ1-5; possibly TRBD1 for D (5 bases). Germline assignment: CDR1 SGHTA and CDR2 FQGNSA. V lost 1 base, J lost 7 bases, and 14 bases lay in between. The CDR3 is made up of 15 amino acids. Here the CDR3 reads CASSLEKGLGQPQHF. DNA of the CDR3: TGTGCCAGCAGCTTAGAGAAGGGGCTGGGACAGCCCCAGCATTTT.

The chain is built from TRBV2 and TRBJ1-2, with 10 bases identical to TRBD1. The V gene end was trimmed by 4 bases and the J gene end by 2 bases; junction bases not matched to a gene: 7. Germline V gene sequence: CDR1 SNHLY, CDR2 FYNNEI. The CDR3 contains 16 residues. The CDR3 DNA reads as TGTGCCAGCAGTGTGGGGGACAGGGGATCGAACTATGGCTACACCTTC. Its protein is CASSVGDRGSNYGYTF. Combining the CDR3 with reference TRBV2 and TRBJ1-2 gives the whole variable domain EPEVTQTPSHQVTQMGQEVILRCVPISNHLYFYWYRQILGQKVEFLVSFYNNEISEKSEIFDDQFSVERPDGSNFTLKIRSTKLEDSAMYFCASSVGDRGSNYGYTFGSGTRLTVV.

The CDR3 DNA sequence: TGTGCCAGCAGTTTATCTGTCCCGGGACAGAGTGAAGCTTTCTTT. Protein: CASSLSVPGQSEAFF. The rearrangement uses TRBV27 and TRBJ1-1; 7 positions match TRBD1. Germline-derived CDR1 and CDR2 are MNHEY and SMNVEV (reference sequence). J lost 7 bases, V lost 0 bases, and 8 bases had no gene match. The length of the CDR3 is 15 residues.

The rearrangement links TRBV30 to TRBJ2-2, with D possibly matching TRBD2 (5 bases). The CDR3 is 15 residues long. V was clipped by 3 bases and J by 5 bases, with 16 bases between them. Looked up from germline, CDR1 is GTSNPN and CDR2 is SVGIG (reference sequence). CDR3 region: CAWSTGGSYTGELFF. DNA of the CDR3: TGTGCCTGGAGCACGGGTGGGAGCTATACCGGGGAGCTGTTTTTT.

The rearrangement uses TRBV30 and TRBJ1-3; D ambiguous. CDR3 length: 11 amino acids. Germline V gene lookup returns CDR1 GTSNPN and CDR2 SVGIG (reference sequence). V was trimmed by 0 bases and J by 8 bases, leaving 5 bases between them. The CDR3 DNA reads TGTGCCTGGAGTGTACTCGACACCATATATTTT. The encoded protein is CAWSVLDTIYF.

V gene TRBV3-1 (or the pseudogene TRBV3-2) combines with J gene TRBJ1-6, with 8 bases lining up with TRBD1. V lost 4 bases to trimming and J lost 9 bases; unmatched junction nucleotides: 8. CDR3 length equals 15 residues. Germline lookup yields CDR1 LGHDT and CDR2 YNNKEL (reference sequence). The CDR3: CASSRGTGIGSPLHF. CDR3 nucleotide sequence: TGTGCCAGCAGCCGAGGGACAGGCATAGGTTCACCCCTCCACTTT.

The chain has TRBV4-3 and TRBJ1-1; TRBD1 matches at 10 bases. Trimming took 4 bases from V and 5 from J; bases not matched to a gene: 7. This CDR3 has 15 residues. CDR1 and CDR2 from the germline V gene are LGHNA and YSLEER. This CDR3 is CASSPGTGVGTEAFF. In nucleotides, the CDR3 is TGCGCCAGCAGCCCTGGGACAGGGGTGGGGACTGAAGCTTTCTTT.

V and J are TRBV29-1 and TRBJ1-2; no reliable D call. V lost 6 bases and J lost 3, with 11 bases in between. This CDR3 is built from 12 residues. Germline V gene sequence: CDR1 SQVTM, CDR2 ANQGSEA. In nucleotides, the CDR3 is TGCAGCGTCCAACAAAAAGACTATGGCTACACCTTC. This encodes CSVQQKDYGYTF.

The chain employs TRBV24-1 and TRBJ1-2, with TRBD1 matching over 9 bases. J was trimmed by 6 bases and V by 4 bases; bases with no gene match: 2. The CDR3 spans 13 residues. Germline values: CDR1 KGHDR, CDR2 SFDVKD. CDR3 protein: CATSERTGDGYTF. The CDR3 DNA is TGTGCCACCAGTGAACGGACAGGGGATGGCTACACCTTC.

This clone has just one count. This chain links TRBV7-9 with TRBJ1-3, with D perhaps matching TRBD1 (6 bases). The germline CDR1 and CDR2 sequences are SEHNR and FQNEAQ (reference sequence). V dropped 3 bases and J dropped 2 bases, with 11 bases sitting between them. CDR3 length: 15 amino acids. The CDR3 here is CASSFDRPTGNTIYF. The CDR3, as DNA: TGTGCCAGCAGCTTCGACAGGCCTACTGGAAACACCATATATTTT.

This chain joins TRBV5-1 and TRBJ2-1, with unresolved D. The length of the CDR3 is 14 residues. CDR1 SGHRS and CDR2 YFSETQ come from the germline V gene. The V gene lost 1 base and the J gene lost 5 bases, with 10 bases spanning the gap. The DNA for the CDR3 is TGCGCCAGCAGCTTGACAGCAACCAACAATGAGCAGTTCTTC. Translating it yields CASSLTATNNEQFF.

This chain links TRBV6-5 with TRBJ2-3; 10 nucleotides agree with TRBD2. Per the germline V gene, CDR1 is MNHEY and CDR2 is SVGAGI. J lost 1 base, V lost 1 base, and 2 bases had no gene match. The CDR3 is made up of 16 amino acids. The CDR3 region has the DNA TGTGCCAGCAGTTACTGGCTAGCGGGAGGCACAGATACGCAGTATTTT. Protein sequence: CASSYWLAGGTDTQYF.

The chain carries TRBV19 and TRBJ1-1; D uncertain. Per germline, CDR1 LNHDA and CDR2 SQIVND (reference sequence). The CDR3 totals 11 residues. The CDR3 bases are TGTGGTACGATACGGGACACTGAAGCTTTCTTT. This sequence encodes CGTIRDTEAFF.